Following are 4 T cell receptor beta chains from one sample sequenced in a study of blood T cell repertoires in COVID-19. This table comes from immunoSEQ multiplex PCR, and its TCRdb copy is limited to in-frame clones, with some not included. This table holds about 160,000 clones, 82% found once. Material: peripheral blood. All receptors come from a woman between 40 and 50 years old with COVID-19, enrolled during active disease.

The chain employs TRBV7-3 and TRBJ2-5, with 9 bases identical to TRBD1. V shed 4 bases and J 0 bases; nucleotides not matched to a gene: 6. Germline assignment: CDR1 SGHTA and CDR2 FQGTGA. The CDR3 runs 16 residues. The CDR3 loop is CASSSTGGRDQETQYF. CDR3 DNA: TGTGCCAGCAGCTCAACAGGGGGCAGGGACCAAGAGACCCAGTACTTC.

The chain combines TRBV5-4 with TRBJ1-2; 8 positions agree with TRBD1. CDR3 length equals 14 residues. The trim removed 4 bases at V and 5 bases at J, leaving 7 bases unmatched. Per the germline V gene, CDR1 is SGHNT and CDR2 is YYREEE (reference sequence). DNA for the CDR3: TGTGCCAGCAGCACCTACAGGGGGAAGTATGGCTACACCTTC. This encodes CASSTYRGKYGYTF.

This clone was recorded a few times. The CDR3 nucleotides read TGTGCCAGCAGTTCAGCAGGGAAAAACTACGAGCAGTACGTC. Translating gives CASSSAGKNYEQYV. The J gene is TRBJ2-7, the V gene TRBV6-5; D might be TRBD1 (5 bases). Per germline, CDR1 MNHEY and CDR2 SVGAGI. The V and J ends lost 4 bases and 3 bases respectively, with 13 bases between them. This CDR3 is built from 14 residues.

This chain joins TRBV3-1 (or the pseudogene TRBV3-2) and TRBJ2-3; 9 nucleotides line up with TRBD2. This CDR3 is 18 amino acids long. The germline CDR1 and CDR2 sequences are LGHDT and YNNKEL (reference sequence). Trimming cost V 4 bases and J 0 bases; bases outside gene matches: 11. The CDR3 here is CASSPPWGSGSSTDTQYF. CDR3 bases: TGTGCCAGCAGCCCACCTTGGGGTAGCGGGAGTAGCACAGATACGCAGTATTTT.